This T cell receptor (beta chain) came from a study of CD8 T cells in ankylosing spondylitis. Study findings and constraints: A motif in TCR beta, a set of roughly eight highly homologous variants, appeared characteristic of ankylosing spondylitis blood. The study looked at matched synovial fluid samples from ankylosing spondylitis patients. Disease-linked clones were reported to be significantly enriched there.

Libraries of TCR beta came from quantitative 5'-RACE with molecular barcodes. Via MiXCR, TCRdb re-called the 5' RACE reads, giving one row per CDR3 protein. Of some 87,000 distinct CDR3 sequences in the sample, 7.5% to 9% were seen once. There are many counts of this clonotype. The antigen is unknown. Sequenced input: blood, either unsorted or a sorted T cell fraction (not recorded which). The origin of this receptor is a male donor with ankylosing spondylitis or in good health (not recorded which).

The CDR3 DNA follows: TGTGCCAGCAGACTCATGATGGGTGATACGCAGTATTTT. This sequence encodes CASRLMMGDTQYF. This chain uses TRBV12-3 or TRBV12-4 with TRBJ2-3, with unresolved D. Trimming cost V 6 bases and J 6 bases, with 13 bases left between them. The CDR3 is 13 residues long.